The 20 T cell receptor beta chains presented below share a single source sample, sequenced in a study of cytomegalovirus exposure and HLA in healthy donors. The PCR employed 60 Vbeta primers together with 13 Jbeta primers. Only in-frame clones appear in the TCRdb table, and some are missing; sequencing was by immunoSEQ multiplex PCR. Of about 190,000 clones in the sample, over 70% were seen once. The sequenced material came from PBMCs. These receptors originate from a man between 45 and 60 years old in good health and CMV-seronegative.

The V call is TRBV11-2, the J call TRBJ1-2; D may be TRBD1 (5 bases). This CDR3 has 13 amino acids. Germline values: CDR1 SGHAT, CDR2 FQNNGV. Trimming stripped 4 bases from V and 4 bases from J, with 10 bases between. The CDR3 DNA reads as TGTGCCAGCAGCTATGACAGAACCTATGGCTACACCTTC. Amino acids: CASSYDRTYGYTF. Complete variable domain (other parts from reference TRBV11-2 and TRBJ1-2): EAGVAQSPRYKIIEKRQSVAFWCNPISGHATLYWYQQILGQGPKLLIQFQNNGVVDDSQLPKDRFSAERLKGVDSTLKIQPAKLEDSAVYLCASSYDRTYGYTFGSGTRLTVV.

The chain uses TRBV30 and TRBJ1-4; D call uncertain. Germline CDR1 is GTSNPN and CDR2 is SVGIG (reference sequence). The CDR3 runs 12 residues. The germline V and J ends were trimmed by 1 base and 10 bases, with 10 bases remaining between them. The CDR3 region is CAWSGRDGKLFF. The CDR3 nucleotides are TGTGCCTGGAGTGGGAGAGACGGAAAACTGTTTTTT.

The rearrangement uses TRBV4-3 and TRBJ2-2, with 10 nucleotides matching TRBD2. Looked up from germline, CDR1 is LGHNA and CDR2 is YSLEER. The junction had 1 base not matched to a gene; V was cut back by 0 bases and J by 3 bases. CDR3 length: 16 residues. CDR3 sequence (DNA): TGCGCCAGCAGCCAAGAACTAGCGGGGTACACCGGGGAGCTGTTTTTT. This encodes CASSQELAGYTGELFF.

Turning to this clone: Other DNA variants within this sample encode the same CDR3. The chain is built from TRBV4-2 and TRBJ1-5; 7 bases agree with TRBD1. From germline, CDR1 is LGHNA and CDR2 YNFKEQ. The CDR3 spans 15 residues. V trimming: 4 bases; J trimming: 5 bases; junction bases outside the gene matches: 8. The CDR3 spells CASSPHYRGDQPQHF. CDR3 bases: TGTGCCAGCAGCCCGCACTACAGGGGAGATCAGCCCCAGCATTTT.

The chain couples TRBV5-6 to TRBJ2-2; TRBD2 is a possible D gene (7 bases). The CDR3 is 15 residues long. CDR1 SGHDT and CDR2 YYEEEE come from the germline V gene. Trimming left V 4 bases short and J 5 bases short, with 15 bases between. For the CDR3, the DNA is TGTGCCAGCAGCGCCTTCGGGGGGCCGACCGGGGAGCTGTTTTTT. Its protein is CASSAFGGPTGELFF. The variable domain in full, completed from reference TRBV5-6 and TRBJ2-2, reads DAGVTQSPTHLIKTRGQQVTLRCSPKSGHDTVSWYQQALGQGPQFIFQYYEEEERQRGNFPDRFSGHQFPNYSSELNVNALLLGDSALYLCASSAFGGPTGELFFGEGSRLTVL.

This clone was seen once. V and J are TRBV7-2 and TRBJ1-6; no firm D call. The V gene's germline CDR1 is SGHTA and CDR2 FQGNSA. This CDR3 contains 13 residues. With 1 base removed from V and 10 bases from J, the gap between germline ends came to 8 bases. The CDR3, as DNA: TGTGCCAGCAGCTTAGGTCGCCAGTCACCCCTCCACTTT. Translation: CASSLGRQSPLHF.

This chain connects TRBV19 to TRBJ1-5; no clear D. From germline, CDR1 is LNHDA and CDR2 SQIVND (reference sequence). CDR3 length: 15 residues. The germline V and J ends were trimmed by 5 bases and 6 bases, with 17 bases remaining between them. In nucleotides, the CDR3 is TGTGCCAGTAGTCCCAGTGACGGCGGGCTTCAGCCCCAGCATTTT. Translating it yields CASSPSDGGLQPQHF.

The CDR3, as DNA: TGCAGCGTCGGGAGGGGGGGGACCGGTGGGGAGACCCAGTACTTC. Amino acids: CSVGRGGTGGETQYF. V usage is TRBV29-1 and J usage is TRBJ2-5; TRBD2 agrees at 8 bases. V was pared by 6 bases and J by 5 bases, with 14 bases of the junction left unmatched. CDR3 length: 15 residues. Germline CDR1 is SQVTM and CDR2 is ANQGSEA.

This chain joins TRBV6-5 and TRBJ2-1, with TRBD1 as a possible D gene (5 bases). The CDR3 covers 13 residues. CDR1 is MNHEY and CDR2 is SVGAGI in the germline V gene. Trimming removed 5 bases at V and 5 bases at J, with 10 bases between. The CDR3 coding sequence is TGTGCCAGCAGTATTCAGGGAAACAATGAGCAGTTCTTC. Its protein product is CASSIQGNNEQFF.

The chain links TRBV13 to TRBJ2-5; 8 bases line up with TRBD2. The J call is doubtful: the DNA matches TRBJ2-7 better. This CDR3 region has 15 residues. CDR1 is PRHDT and CDR2 is FYEKMQ in the germline V gene (reference sequence). The CDR3 DNA reads TGTGCCAGCAGCCAAAACGGGGGGGCAATCTACGAGCAGTACTTC. Its protein product is CASSQNGGAIYEQYF.

Comment on this clone: The same CDR3 is also encoded by other DNA sequences in this sample. The chain recombines TRBV13 with TRBJ1-1; 8 bases line up with TRBD1. J gave up 8 bases and V 4 bases, and 9 bases lay outside the gene matches. The CDR3 totals 14 residues. Germline CDR1 reads PRHDT; CDR2 reads FYEKMQ (reference sequence). The chain's CDR3 is CASSWTGLGPEAFF. The CDR3 DNA follows: TGTGCCAGCAGCTGGACAGGGCTGGGCCCCGAAGCTTTCTTT.

The chain is built from TRBV7-9 and TRBJ1-4; a weak D match, TRBD1 (6 bases). CDR3 length: 15 amino acids. Trimming removed 0 bases from V and 8 bases from J, with 13 bases in between. From germline, CDR1 is SEHNR and CDR2 FQNEAQ (reference sequence). The CDR3 bases are TGTGCCAGCAGCTTAGCGCGAGGGCAGGGGGAAAAACTGTTTTTT. Protein product: CASSLARGQGEKLFF.

This clone was recorded only once. The chain is built from TRBV7-2 and TRBJ2-7; the match to TRBD1 covers 8 bases. With 1 base clipped from V and 3 bases from J, the junction kept 5 bases outside the gene matches. The CDR3 covers 15 residues. Germline lookup yields CDR1 SGHTA and CDR2 FQGNSA. In DNA form, the CDR3 reads TGTGCCAGCAGCTTAGTCGCCAGGGGGCTCTACGAGCAGTACTTC. This gives the protein CASSLVARGLYEQYF.

The V and J genes are TRBV30 and TRBJ1-2; D may be TRBD1 (6 bases). The germline CDR1 and CDR2 sequences are GTSNPN and SVGIG (reference sequence). This CDR3 is built from 14 residues. Trimming pared 4 bases from V and 1 base from J, leaving 13 bases between. The CDR3 here is CAWKWTALNYGYTF. The DNA of the CDR3 is TGTGCCTGGAAGTGGACAGCCCTTAACTATGGCTACACCTTC.

This chain joins TRBV5-1 and TRBJ2-1; D unresolved. Trimming took 7 bases from V and 0 from J, leaving 11 bases between them. The CDR3 spans 14 residues. The germline V gene encodes CDR1 SGHRS and CDR2 YFSETQ. DNA for the CDR3: TGCGCCAGCGCCGCGGCCATCTCCTACAATGAGCAGTTCTTC. As protein: CASAAAISYNEQFF.

Remarks on this clone: The same CDR3 also results from other DNA sequences found in this sample. The chain links TRBV5-1 to TRBJ1-2, with 12 bases fitting TRBD1. Germline CDR1 and CDR2: SGHRS and YFSETQ. CDR3 length: 16 amino acids. Trimming took 6 bases from V and 9 from J; bases not matched to a gene: 15. CDR3 amino acids: CASIPSPGQGASSYTF. The DNA of the CDR3 is TGCGCCAGCATCCCTTCACCGGGACAGGGGGCGAGTAGCTACACCTTC.

The genes are TRBV5-1 and TRBJ2-2, with 7 bases lining up with TRBD1. The germline gives CDR1 SGHRS, CDR2 YFSETQ. V shed 1 base and J 9 bases; nucleotides not matched to a gene: 6. The CDR3 runs to 14 residues. CDR3 sequence (DNA): TGCGCCAGCAGCTTGACAGGGGATGGACGGGAGCTGTTTTTT. This translates into CASSLTGDGRELFF. Combining the CDR3 with reference TRBV5-1 and TRBJ2-2 gives the whole variable domain KAGVTQTPRYLIKTRGQQVTLSCSPISGHRSVSWYQQTPGQGLQFLFEYFSETQRNKGNFPGRFSGRQFSNSRSEMNVSTLELGDSALYLCASSLTGDGRELFFGEGSRLTVL.

The J gene is TRBJ2-1, the V gene TRBV7-2; D unclear. CDR3 length: 12 amino acids. V was trimmed by 0 bases and J by 9 bases, leaving 6 bases between them. The V gene's germline CDR1 is SGHTA and CDR2 FQGNSA. The CDR3 spells CASSLARSEQFF. DNA of the CDR3: TGTGCCAGCAGCTTAGCGAGGAGTGAGCAGTTCTTC. The whole variable domain, remainder taken from reference TRBV7-2 and TRBJ2-1, is GAGVSQSPSNKVTEKGKDVELRCDPISGHTALYWYRQSLGQGLEFLIYFQGNSAPDKSGLPSDRFSAERTGGSVSTLTIQRTQQEDSAVYLCASSLARSEQFFGPGTRLTVL.

The CDR3 bases are TGTGCCAGCAGCTATGACAGCTACAATGAGCAGTTCTTC. Translated: CASSYDSYNEQFF. This sequence joins TRBV14 and TRBJ2-1; a possible D gene is TRBD1 (5 bases). V shed 5 bases and J shed 3 bases, with 8 bases lying between them. This CDR3 contains 13 residues. Germline-derived CDR1 and CDR2 are SGHDN and FVKESK.

The chain combines TRBV7-9 with TRBJ2-7; the match to TRBD1 covers 9 bases. This CDR3 has 16 amino acids. V trimming: 2 bases; J trimming: 3 bases; junction bases outside the gene matches: 8. Germline CDR1 SEHNR, CDR2 FQNEAQ (reference sequence). This CDR3 is CASSLKERDRDYEQYF. DNA for the CDR3: TGTGCCAGCAGCTTAAAGGAAAGGGACAGGGACTACGAGCAGTACTTC.